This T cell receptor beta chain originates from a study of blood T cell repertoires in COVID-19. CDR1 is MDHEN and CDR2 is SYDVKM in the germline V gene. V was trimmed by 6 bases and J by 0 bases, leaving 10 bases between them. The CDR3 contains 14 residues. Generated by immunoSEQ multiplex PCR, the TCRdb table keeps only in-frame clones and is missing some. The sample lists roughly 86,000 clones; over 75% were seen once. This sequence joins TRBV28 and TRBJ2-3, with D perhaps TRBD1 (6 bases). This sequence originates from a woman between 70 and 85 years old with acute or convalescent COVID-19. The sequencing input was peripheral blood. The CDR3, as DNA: TGTGCCAGCAGACTAGGGGGAAGCACAGATACGCAGTATTTT. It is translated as CASRLGGSTDTQYF.